These 22 T cell receptor beta chains came from one sample sequenced in a study of blood T cell repertoires in COVID-19. Sequencing was performed with immunoSEQ multiplex PCR; in TCRdb, only in-frame clones are kept and a portion is missing. The repertoire holds about 100,000 clones, with approximately 86% as singletons. The sample comprised peripheral blood. The origin of the receptors is a man older than 75 with acute or convalescent COVID-19.

The V and J genes are TRBV30 and TRBJ1-3; 7 nucleotides agree with TRBD1. The V gene end was trimmed by 5 bases and the J gene end by 0 bases; junction bases not matched to a gene: 10. Germline V gives CDR1 GTSNPN, CDR2 SVGIG (reference sequence). The CDR3 runs to 16 residues. CDR3 sequence (DNA): TGTGCCTGGGATACAGGGGATTTTAGCTCTGGAAACACCATATATTTT. This translates into CAWDTGDFSSGNTIYF.

The CDR3 region has the DNA TGTGCCAGCAGCCGGGGGGGAGCGGGCAATGAGCAGTTCTTC. Translating it yields CASSRGGAGNEQFF. The V gene is TRBV4-2, the J gene TRBJ2-1; TRBD2 matches at 7 bases. V lost 4 bases, J lost 6 bases, and 6 bases stayed unmatched. This CDR3 has 14 residues. The germline CDR1 and CDR2 sequences are LGHNA and YNFKEQ.

The chain couples TRBV11-2 to TRBJ1-1; TRBD1 might be the D (5 bases). Trimming shortened V by 5 bases and J by 5 bases, and 15 bases separated the two germline ends. The CDR3 covers 14 residues. CDR1 is SGHAT and CDR2 is FQNNGV in the germline V gene. The CDR3 here is CASSPSRAGTEAFF. In DNA form, the CDR3 reads TGTGCCAGCAGCCCCTCCAGGGCTGGAACTGAAGCTTTCTTT.

V usage is TRBV6-1 and J usage is TRBJ2-7, with 7 bases that match TRBD1. The CDR3 covers 13 residues. Germline lookup yields CDR1 MNHNS and CDR2 SASEGT. Unmatched junction bases numbered 2, after V lost 0 bases and J lost 6 bases. The CDR3 spells CASSEAWDSEQYF. The CDR3 coding sequence is TGTGCCAGCAGTGAAGCCTGGGACAGCGAGCAGTACTTC.

This clone is a singleton in its sample. This chain joins TRBV7-3 and TRBJ2-2; the match to TRBD2 covers 15 bases. The CDR3 has 20 amino acids. Per germline, CDR1 SGHTA and CDR2 FQGTGA. V was clipped by 4 bases and J by 1 base; unmatched bases: 10. The CDR3 DNA follows: TGTGCCAGCAGCTCGACGGGACTAGCGGGAGGAAAACAGAACACCGGGGAGCTGTTTTTT. Translating it yields CASSSTGLAGGKQNTGELFF. Full variable domain (missing parts from reference TRBV7-3 and TRBJ2-2): GAGVSQTPSNKVTEKGKYVELRCDPISGHTALYWYRQSLGQGPEFLIYFQGTGAADDSGLPNDRFFAVRPEGSVSTLKIQRTERGDSAVYLCASSSTGLAGGKQNTGELFFGEGSRLTVL.

The chain recombines TRBV11-2 with TRBJ2-1; 8 bases are a match to TRBD2. Germline V gene data show CDR1 as SGHAT and CDR2 as FQNNGV. The CDR3 contains 16 residues. J lost 4 bases, V lost 1 base, and 6 bases had no gene match. The CDR3 spells CASSLGRTSGYNEQFF. The CDR3 nucleotides read TGTGCCAGCAGCTTAGGTCGCACTAGCGGATACAATGAGCAGTTCTTC.

This chain links TRBV28 with TRBJ1-5; 7 nucleotides align to TRBD1. The CDR3 consists of 15 residues. Germline V lookup: CDR1 MDHEN, CDR2 SYDVKM. The V and J ends lost 4 bases and 4 bases, in that order; junction bases with no gene match: 7. The CDR3 bases are TGTGCCAGCAGTTCCTCAGGGGGAGGAAATCAGCCCCAGCATTTT. It encodes CASSSSGGGNQPQHF.

The chain uses TRBV27 and TRBJ2-6, with TRBD1 as a possible D gene (5 bases). Germline V CDR1 and CDR2: MNHEY, SMNVEV (reference sequence). Trimming removed 6 bases at V and 2 bases at J, with 17 bases between. This CDR3 has 17 residues. CDR3 amino acids: CASSYLYQGAGANVLTF. In DNA form, the CDR3 reads TGTGCCAGCAGCTATCTCTACCAGGGTGCTGGGGCCAACGTCCTGACTTTC.

V and J are TRBV7-9 and TRBJ1-2; the match to TRBD1 covers 8 bases. Germline lookup yields CDR1 SEHNR and CDR2 FQNEAQ (reference sequence). V lost 5 bases, J lost 1 base, and 6 bases stayed unmatched. This CDR3 has 15 residues. The CDR3 DNA follows: TGTGCCAGCAGCCTTGCAGGGGGCCTTAACTATGGCTACACCTTC. Amino acids: CASSLAGGLNYGYTF.

The V call is TRBV5-4, the J call TRBJ2-1, with D possibly matching TRBD2 (5 bases). The germline V and J ends were trimmed by 1 base and 0 bases, with 11 bases remaining between them. The CDR3 runs 16 residues. Germline V gene lookup returns CDR1 SGHNT and CDR2 YYREEE (reference sequence). CDR3 residues: CASSLIGGSSYNEQFF. CDR3 coding DNA: TGTGCCAGCAGCTTGATCGGTGGGAGCTCCTACAATGAGCAGTTCTTC.

This chain joins TRBV10-3 and TRBJ2-7; 7 positions agree with TRBD2. Germline values: CDR1 ENHRY, CDR2 SYGVKD. This CDR3 is built from 14 residues. The V and J ends lost 5 bases and 3 bases, in that order; junction bases with no gene match: 7. The CDR3 region is CAISPGLNLYEQYF. The CDR3 DNA reads TGTGCCATCAGTCCGGGACTAAATCTCTACGAGCAGTACTTC.

This chain connects TRBV28 to TRBJ2-7; the match to TRBD2 covers 9 bases. After removal of 6 bases from V and 5 bases from J, the junction contained 20 bases not matched to a gene. Germline CDR1 MDHEN, CDR2 SYDVKM. The CDR3 is made up of 18 amino acids. CDR3 coding DNA: TGTGCCAGCAGGAGGCTAGCGGGGCTCGGCTCGGGGTTCAACGAGCAGTACTTC. The encoded protein is CASRRLAGLGSGFNEQYF. The complete variable domain, with remaining parts taken from reference TRBV28 and TRBJ2-7, reads DVKVTQSSRYLVKRTGEKVFLECVQDMDHENMFWYRQDPGLGLRLIYFSYDVKMKEKGDIPEGYSVSREKKERFSLILESASTNQTSMYLCASRRLAGLGSGFNEQYFGPGTRLTVT.

This chain uses TRBV10-1 with TRBJ2-7; 9 nucleotides line up with TRBD1. The CDR3 length is 16 residues. CDR1 is WNHNN and CDR2 is SYGVQD in the germline V gene (reference sequence). Trimming cost V 2 bases and J 5 bases; bases outside gene matches: 10. The CDR3 spells CASSEPPGQGEDEQYF. Written as DNA, the CDR3 is TGCGCCAGCAGTGAGCCCCCGGGACAGGGTGAGGACGAGCAGTACTTC.

The CDR3 DNA follows: TGTGCCAGCAGTTTCCTTAGGGGTAGCTCCATGAACACTGAAGCTTTCTTT. Translated, it gives CASSFLRGSSMNTEAFF. The chain has TRBV27 and TRBJ1-1, with D maybe TRBD1 (5 bases). Trimming cost V 3 bases and J 0 bases, with 17 bases left between them. There are 17 residues in the CDR3. The germline V gene has CDR1 MNHEY and CDR2 SMNVEV (reference sequence).

V and J are TRBV27 and TRBJ2-2; 9 bases match TRBD2. CDR1 is MNHEY and CDR2 is SMNVEV in the germline V gene (reference sequence). Trimming took 3 bases from V and 5 from J; bases not matched to a gene: 7. The CDR3 is made up of 16 amino acids. The CDR3 here is CASSFGSGRGTGELFF. The CDR3 nucleotides are TGTGCCAGCAGTTTCGGTAGCGGGAGAGGTACCGGGGAGCTGTTTTTT.

The chain couples TRBV5-1 to TRBJ2-3; TRBD2 aligns across 7 bases. Germline V CDR1 and CDR2: SGHRS, YFSETQ. The junction had 6 bases not matched to a gene; V was cut back by 0 bases and J by 5 bases. The length of the CDR3 is 15 residues. Written as DNA, the CDR3 is TGCGCCAGCAGCTTGGGTGGGACTAAAATAGATACGCAGTATTTT. Residues: CASSLGGTKIDTQYF.

The chain employs TRBV9 and TRBJ2-7; the match to TRBD2 covers 8 bases. The CDR3 sequence is 15 residues long. The J segment lost 5 bases and the V segment lost 0 bases, leaving 7 bases of the junction unmatched. Germline V gives CDR1 SGDLS, CDR2 YYNGEE. The CDR3 DNA follows: TGTGCCAGCAGCGTAGAGGGACTAGGAAGCCACGAGCAGTACTTC. Protein sequence: CASSVEGLGSHEQYF.

J is TRBJ2-3 and V is TRBV14; TRBD2 aligns across 10 bases. CDR1 is SGHDN and CDR2 is FVKESK in the germline V gene. CDR3 length equals 17 residues. V shed 0 bases, J shed 0 bases, and the junction held 3 bases outside the gene matches. CDR3 DNA: TGTGCCAGCAGCCAAGAGAGGGGACTAGCGAGCACAGATACGCAGTATTTT. This codes for CASSQERGLASTDTQYF.

The chain uses TRBV6-5 and TRBJ1-1; 10 bases map to TRBD1. Germline CDR1 and CDR2: MNHEY and SVGAGI. CDR3 length: 16 amino acids. Trimming took 2 bases from V and 4 from J; bases not matched to a gene: 7. DNA of the CDR3: TGTGCCAGCAGTTACGGGACAGGGGCAGCTGCCACTGAAGCTTTCTTT. As protein: CASSYGTGAAATEAFF.

This chain uses TRBV11-1 with TRBJ2-3; D not certain. The CDR3 contains 14 residues. Looked up from germline, CDR1 is SGHAT and CDR2 is FQDESV (reference sequence). With 3 bases removed from V and 2 bases from J, the gap between germline ends came to 9 bases. In DNA, the CDR3 is TGTGCCAGCAGCTTGGGCAGGTTCACAGATACGCAGTATTTT. Translating gives CASSLGRFTDTQYF.

This rearrangement joins TRBV7-2 to TRBJ1-4, with TRBD1 identical over 7 bases. The J segment lost 6 bases and the V segment lost 1 base, leaving 5 bases of the junction unmatched. The CDR3 extends over 15 amino acids. The germline CDR1 and CDR2 sequences are SGHTA and FQGNSA. The CDR3 reads CASSLVVGTDEKLFF. CDR3 coding DNA: TGTGCCAGCAGCTTAGTCGTAGGGACAGATGAAAAACTGTTTTTT.

V gene TRBV19 combines with J gene TRBJ2-3; 9 bases match TRBD2. The CDR3 extends over 14 amino acids. The J segment lost 4 bases and the V segment lost 2 bases, leaving 1 base of the junction unmatched. The V gene's germline CDR1 is LNHDA and CDR2 SQIVND (reference sequence). The CDR3 DNA reads as TGTGCCAGTAGTATAAGACTAGCGGCAGATACGCAGTATTTT. Its translation is CASSIRLAADTQYF.